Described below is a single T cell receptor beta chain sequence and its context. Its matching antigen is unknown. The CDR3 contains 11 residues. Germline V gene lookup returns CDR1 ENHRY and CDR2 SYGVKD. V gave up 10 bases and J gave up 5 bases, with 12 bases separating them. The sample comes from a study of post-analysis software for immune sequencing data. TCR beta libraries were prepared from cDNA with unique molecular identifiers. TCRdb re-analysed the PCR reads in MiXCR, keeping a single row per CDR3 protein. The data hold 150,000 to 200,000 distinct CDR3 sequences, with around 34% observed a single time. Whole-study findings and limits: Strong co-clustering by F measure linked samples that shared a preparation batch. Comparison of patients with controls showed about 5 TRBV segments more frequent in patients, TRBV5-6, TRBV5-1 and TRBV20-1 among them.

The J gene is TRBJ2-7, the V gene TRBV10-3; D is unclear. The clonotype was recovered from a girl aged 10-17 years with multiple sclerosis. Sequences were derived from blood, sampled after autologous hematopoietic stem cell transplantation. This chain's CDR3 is CATRVGDEQYF. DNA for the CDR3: TGTGCCACCCGGGTCGGCGACGAGCAGTACTTC.